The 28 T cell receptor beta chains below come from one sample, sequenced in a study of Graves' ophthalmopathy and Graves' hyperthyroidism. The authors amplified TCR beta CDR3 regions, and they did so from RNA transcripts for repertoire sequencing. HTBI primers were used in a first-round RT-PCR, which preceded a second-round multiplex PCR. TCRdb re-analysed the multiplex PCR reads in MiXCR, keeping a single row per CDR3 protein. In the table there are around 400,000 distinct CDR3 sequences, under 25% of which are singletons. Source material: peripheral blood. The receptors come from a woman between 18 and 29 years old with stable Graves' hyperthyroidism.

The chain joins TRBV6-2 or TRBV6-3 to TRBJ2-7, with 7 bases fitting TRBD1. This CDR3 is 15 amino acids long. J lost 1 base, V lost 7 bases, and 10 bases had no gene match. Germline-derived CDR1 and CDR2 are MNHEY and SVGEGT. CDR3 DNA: TGTGCCAGCACCTCTAAGGGGACAGAATCCTACGAGCAGTACTTC. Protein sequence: CASTSKGTESYEQYF.

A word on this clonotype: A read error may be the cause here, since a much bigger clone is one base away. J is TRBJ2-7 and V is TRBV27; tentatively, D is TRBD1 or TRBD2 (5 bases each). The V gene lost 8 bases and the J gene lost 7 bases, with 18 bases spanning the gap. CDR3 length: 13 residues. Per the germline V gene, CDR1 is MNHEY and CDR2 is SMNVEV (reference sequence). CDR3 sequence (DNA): TGTGCCAGCTCCAGGGAGCGGATGGGGGAGCAGTACTTC. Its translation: CASSRERMGEQYF.

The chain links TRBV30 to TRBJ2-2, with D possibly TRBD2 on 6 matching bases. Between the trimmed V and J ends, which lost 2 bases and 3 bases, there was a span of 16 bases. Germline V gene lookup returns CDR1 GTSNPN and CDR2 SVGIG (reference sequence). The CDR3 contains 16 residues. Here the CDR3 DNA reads TGTGCCTGGAGTATCATAACCGGGGGAGACACCGGGGAGCTGTTTTTT. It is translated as CAWSIITGGDTGELFF.

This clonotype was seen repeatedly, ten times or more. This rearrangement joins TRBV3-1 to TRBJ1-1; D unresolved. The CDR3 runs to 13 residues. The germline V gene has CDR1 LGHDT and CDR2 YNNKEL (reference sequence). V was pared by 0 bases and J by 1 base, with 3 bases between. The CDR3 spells CASSQDGNTEAFF. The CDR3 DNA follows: TGTGCCAGCAGCCAAGACGGGAACACTGAAGCTTTCTTT.

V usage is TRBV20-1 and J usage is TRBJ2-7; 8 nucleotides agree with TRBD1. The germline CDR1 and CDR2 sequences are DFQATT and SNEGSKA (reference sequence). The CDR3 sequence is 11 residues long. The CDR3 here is CSTDRENEQYF. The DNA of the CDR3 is TGCAGCACGGACAGGGAGAACGAGCAGTACTTC.

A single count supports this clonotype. CDR3 region: CATSDRGTASYEQYF. In DNA form, the CDR3 reads TGTGCCACCAGTGATCGAGGGACAGCATCCTACGAGCAGTACTTC. This chain uses TRBV24-1 with TRBJ2-7, with 7 bases aligning to TRBD1. Trimming took 3 bases from V and 1 from J; bases not matched to a gene: 5. CDR1 is KGHDR and CDR2 is SFDVKD in the germline V gene. This CDR3 has 15 amino acids.

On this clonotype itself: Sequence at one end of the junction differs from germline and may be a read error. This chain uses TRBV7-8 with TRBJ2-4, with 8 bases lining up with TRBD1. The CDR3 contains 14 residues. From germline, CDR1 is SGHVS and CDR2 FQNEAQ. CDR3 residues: CASSGRRGRNIKYF. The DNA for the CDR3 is TGTGCCAGCAGCGGGCGCAGGGGGCGAAACATTAAGTACTTC.

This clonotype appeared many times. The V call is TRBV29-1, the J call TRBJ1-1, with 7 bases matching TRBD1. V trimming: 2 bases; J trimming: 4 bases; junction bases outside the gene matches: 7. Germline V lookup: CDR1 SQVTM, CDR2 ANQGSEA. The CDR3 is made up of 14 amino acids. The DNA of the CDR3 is TGCAGCGTTGAACGAGGGGGCGGTGGCACTGAAGCTTTCTTT. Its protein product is CSVERGGGGTEAFF.

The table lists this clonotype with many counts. CDR3 DNA sequence: TGTGCCATCAGTGAGTCGAATTTTCAAAGAAATCAGCCCCAGCATTTT. Translation: CAISESNFQRNQPQHF. The chain employs TRBV10-3 and TRBJ1-5; D is undetermined. V was clipped by 0 bases and J by 4 bases, with 13 bases between them. This CDR3 is 16 amino acids long. Germline CDR1 reads ENHRY; CDR2 reads SYGVKD.

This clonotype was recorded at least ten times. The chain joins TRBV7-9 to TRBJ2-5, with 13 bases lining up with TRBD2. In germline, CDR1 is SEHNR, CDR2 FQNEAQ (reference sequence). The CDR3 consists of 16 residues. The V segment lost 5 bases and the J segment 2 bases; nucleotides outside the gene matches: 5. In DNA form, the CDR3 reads TGTGCCAGCAGCCCACCGGGACTAGCGGGACAAGAGACCCAGTACTTC. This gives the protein CASSPPGLAGQETQYF.

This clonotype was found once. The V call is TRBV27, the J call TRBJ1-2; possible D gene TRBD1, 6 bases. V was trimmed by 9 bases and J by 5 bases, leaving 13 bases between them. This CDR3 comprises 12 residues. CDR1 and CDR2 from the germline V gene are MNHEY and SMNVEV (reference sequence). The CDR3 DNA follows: TGTGCCAGTACAGGGCCTCCTTATGGCTACACCTTC. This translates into CASTGPPYGYTF.

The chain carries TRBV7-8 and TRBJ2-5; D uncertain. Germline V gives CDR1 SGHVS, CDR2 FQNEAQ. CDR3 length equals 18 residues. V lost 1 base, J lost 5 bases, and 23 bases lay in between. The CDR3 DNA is TGTGCCAGCAGCTTAGTGGTAGCCCTAACGCGAATCCGTGAGACCCAGTACTTC. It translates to CASSLVVALTRIRETQYF. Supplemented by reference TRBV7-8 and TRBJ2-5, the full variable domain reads GAGVSQSPRYKVAKRGQDVALRCDPISGHVSLFWYQQALGQGPEFLTYFQNEAQLDKSGLPSDRFFAERPEGSVSTLKIQRTQQEDSAVYLCASSLVVALTRIRETQYFGPGTRLLVL.

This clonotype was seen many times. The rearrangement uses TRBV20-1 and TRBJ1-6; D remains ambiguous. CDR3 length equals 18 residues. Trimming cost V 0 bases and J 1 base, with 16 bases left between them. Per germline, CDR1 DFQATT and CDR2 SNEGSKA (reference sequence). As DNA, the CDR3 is TGCAGTGCTAGAGATCTTCAACTTGAGGGATCCTATAATTCACCCCTCCACTTT. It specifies CSARDLQLEGSYNSPLHF.

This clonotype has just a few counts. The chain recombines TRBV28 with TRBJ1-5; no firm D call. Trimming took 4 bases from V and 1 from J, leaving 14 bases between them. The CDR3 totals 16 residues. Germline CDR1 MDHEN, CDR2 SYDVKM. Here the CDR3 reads CASSWAGIRSNQPQHF. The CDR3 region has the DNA TGTGCCAGCAGTTGGGCGGGGATCAGGAGCAATCAGCCCCAGCATTTT.

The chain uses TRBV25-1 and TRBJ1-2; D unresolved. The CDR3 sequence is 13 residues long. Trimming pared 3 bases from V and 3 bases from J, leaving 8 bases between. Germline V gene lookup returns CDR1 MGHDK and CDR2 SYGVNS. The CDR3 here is CASSEKGYYGYTF. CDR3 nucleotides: TGTGCCAGCAGTGAGAAGGGATACTATGGCTACACCTTC.

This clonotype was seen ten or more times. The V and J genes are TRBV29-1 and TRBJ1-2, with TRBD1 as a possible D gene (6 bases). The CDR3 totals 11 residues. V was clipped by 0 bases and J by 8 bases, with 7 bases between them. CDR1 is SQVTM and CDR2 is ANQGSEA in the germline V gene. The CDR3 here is CSVEDGGGYTF. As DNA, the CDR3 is TGCAGCGTTGAAGATGGGGGCGGCTACACCTTC.

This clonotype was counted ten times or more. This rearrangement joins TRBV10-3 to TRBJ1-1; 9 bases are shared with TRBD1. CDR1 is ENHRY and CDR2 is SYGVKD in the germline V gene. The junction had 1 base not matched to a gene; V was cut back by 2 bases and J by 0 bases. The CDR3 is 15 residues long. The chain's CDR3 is CAISEGQGMNTEAFF. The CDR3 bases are TGTGCCATCAGTGAGGGACAGGGGATGAACACTGAAGCTTTCTTT.

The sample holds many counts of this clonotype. CDR3 DNA: TGTGCCAGCAGCTTCAGACTAGTTCTAGGGGAGACCCAGTACTTC. Protein product: CASSFRLVLGETQYF. This rearrangement joins TRBV11-2 to TRBJ2-5, with D perhaps matching TRBD2 (6 bases). The V end was cut by 3 bases, the J end by 5 bases, with 16 bases between. The CDR3 length is 15 residues. CDR1 and CDR2 (germline): SGHAT, FQNNGV.

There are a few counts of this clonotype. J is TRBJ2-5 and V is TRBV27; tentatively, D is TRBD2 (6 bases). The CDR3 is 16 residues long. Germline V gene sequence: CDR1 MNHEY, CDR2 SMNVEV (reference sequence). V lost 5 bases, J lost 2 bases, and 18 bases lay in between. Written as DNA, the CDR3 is TGTGCCAGCAGTCCGCGTCTCGGGACTTTGCAAGAGACCCAGTACTTC. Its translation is CASSPRLGTLQETQYF.

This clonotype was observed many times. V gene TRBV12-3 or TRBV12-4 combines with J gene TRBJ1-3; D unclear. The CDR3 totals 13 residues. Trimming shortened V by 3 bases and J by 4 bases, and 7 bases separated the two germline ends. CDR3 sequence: CASSLVQGNTIYF. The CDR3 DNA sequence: TGTGCCAGCAGTTTGGTGCAGGGAAACACCATATATTTT.

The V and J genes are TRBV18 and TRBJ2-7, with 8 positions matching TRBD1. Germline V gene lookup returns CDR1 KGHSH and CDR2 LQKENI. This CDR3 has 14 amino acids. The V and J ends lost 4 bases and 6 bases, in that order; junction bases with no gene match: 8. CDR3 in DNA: TGTGCCAGCTCACAACCGGACAGGGAAGGCGAGCAGTACTTC. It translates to CASSQPDREGEQYF.

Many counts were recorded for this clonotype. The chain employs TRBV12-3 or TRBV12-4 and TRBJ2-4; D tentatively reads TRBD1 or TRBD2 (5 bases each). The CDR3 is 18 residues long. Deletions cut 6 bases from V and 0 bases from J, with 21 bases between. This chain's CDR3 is CASSSFWGRQRAKNIQYF. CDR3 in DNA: TGTGCCAGCAGCAGTTTTTGGGGGAGACAGCGAGCCAAAAACATTCAGTACTTC.

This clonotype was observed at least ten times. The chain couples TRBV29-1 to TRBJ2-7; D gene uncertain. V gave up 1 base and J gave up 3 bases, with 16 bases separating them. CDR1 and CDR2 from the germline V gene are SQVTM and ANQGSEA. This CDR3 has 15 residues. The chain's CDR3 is CSVEGTSKGSYEQYF. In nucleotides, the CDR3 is TGCAGCGTTGAAGGTACCTCGAAGGGAAGCTACGAGCAGTACTTC.

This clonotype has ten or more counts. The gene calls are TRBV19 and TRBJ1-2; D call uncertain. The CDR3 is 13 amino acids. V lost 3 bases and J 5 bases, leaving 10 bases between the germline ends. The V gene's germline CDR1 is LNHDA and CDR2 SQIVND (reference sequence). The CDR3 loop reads CASSISPRYGYTF. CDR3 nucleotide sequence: TGTGCCAGTAGTATTAGTCCCAGATATGGCTACACCTTC.

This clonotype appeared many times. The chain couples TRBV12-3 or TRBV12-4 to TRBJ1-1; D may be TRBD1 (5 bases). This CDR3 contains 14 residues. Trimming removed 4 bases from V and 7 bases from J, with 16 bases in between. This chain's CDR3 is CASSSLPRQGEAFF. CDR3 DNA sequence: TGTGCCAGCAGTTCTTTACCCCGGCAGGGTGAAGCTTTCTTT.

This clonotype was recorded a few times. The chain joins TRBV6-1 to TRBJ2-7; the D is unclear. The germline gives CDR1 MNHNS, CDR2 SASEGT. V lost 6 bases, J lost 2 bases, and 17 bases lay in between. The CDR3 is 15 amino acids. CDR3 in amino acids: CASSKNLVSAYEQYF. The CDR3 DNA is TGTGCCAGCAGCAAGAACCTGGTTTCGGCCTACGAGCAGTACTTC.

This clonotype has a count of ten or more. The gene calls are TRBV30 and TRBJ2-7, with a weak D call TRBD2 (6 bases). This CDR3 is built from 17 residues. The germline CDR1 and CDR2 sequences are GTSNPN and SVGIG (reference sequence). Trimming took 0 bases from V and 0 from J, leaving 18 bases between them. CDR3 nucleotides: TGTGCCTGGAGTGTACACCCCGCGGGACGGGACTCCTACGAGCAGTACTTC. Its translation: CAWSVHPAGRDSYEQYF.

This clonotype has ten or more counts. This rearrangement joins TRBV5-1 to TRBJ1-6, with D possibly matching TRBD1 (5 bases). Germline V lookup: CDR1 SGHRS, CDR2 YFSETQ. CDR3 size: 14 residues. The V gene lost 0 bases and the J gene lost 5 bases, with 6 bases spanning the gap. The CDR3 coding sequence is TGCGCCAGCAGCTTGGGGGACCATAATTCACCCCTCCACTTT. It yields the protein CASSLGDHNSPLHF.